This T cell receptor beta chain was documented in a study of blood T cells in healthy people across ages. Study background: Roughly one uniquely barcoded beta molecule per two T cells was captured.

The authors ran a second PCR of about 7 to 11 cycles using a sample-barcoded 5' primer and a J-beta primer mix. Samples each returned at least 3 million CDR3-containing paired-end reads. TCRdb redid the calling of the 5' RACE reads with MiXCR, one entry per CDR3 protein. This sample has some 1.1 million distinct CDR3 sequences; under 40% occur once, and the top ten carry about 12%. Study-level results: Underestimates were what the diversity estimates from one million T cells were considered to be.

V gave up 5 bases and J gave up 7 bases; unmatched junction bases: 20. CDR1 is MDHEN, CDR2 SYDVKM, per germline. The CDR3 extends over 17 amino acids. Of note for this clonotype: Its cognate antigen is unknown.

V is TRBV28 and J is TRBJ2-7, with TRBD1 identical over 7 bases. This sequence was found in a young man in good health. The sample was blood. CDR3 sequence: CASSPHIDRALRNEQYF. The CDR3 nucleotides are TGTGCCAGCAGTCCTCATATCGACAGGGCCCTTAGGAATGAGCAGTACTTC.